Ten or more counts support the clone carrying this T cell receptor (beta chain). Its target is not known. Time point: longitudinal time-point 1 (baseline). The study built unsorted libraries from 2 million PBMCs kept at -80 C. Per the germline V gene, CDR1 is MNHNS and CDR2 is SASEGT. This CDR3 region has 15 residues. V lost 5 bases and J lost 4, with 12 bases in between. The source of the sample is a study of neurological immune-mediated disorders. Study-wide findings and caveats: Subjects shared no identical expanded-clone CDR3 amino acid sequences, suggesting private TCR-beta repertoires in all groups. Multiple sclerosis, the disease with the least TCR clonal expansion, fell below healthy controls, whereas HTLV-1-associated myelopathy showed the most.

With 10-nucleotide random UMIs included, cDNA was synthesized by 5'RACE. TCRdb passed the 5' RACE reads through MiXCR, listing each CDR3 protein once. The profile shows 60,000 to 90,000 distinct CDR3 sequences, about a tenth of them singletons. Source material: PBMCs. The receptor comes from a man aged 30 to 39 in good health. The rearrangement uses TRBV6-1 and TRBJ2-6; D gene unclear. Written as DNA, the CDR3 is TGTGCCAGCAGTTTGGGTTCTGACGGGGCCAACGTCCTGACTTTC. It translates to CASSLGSDGANVLTF.